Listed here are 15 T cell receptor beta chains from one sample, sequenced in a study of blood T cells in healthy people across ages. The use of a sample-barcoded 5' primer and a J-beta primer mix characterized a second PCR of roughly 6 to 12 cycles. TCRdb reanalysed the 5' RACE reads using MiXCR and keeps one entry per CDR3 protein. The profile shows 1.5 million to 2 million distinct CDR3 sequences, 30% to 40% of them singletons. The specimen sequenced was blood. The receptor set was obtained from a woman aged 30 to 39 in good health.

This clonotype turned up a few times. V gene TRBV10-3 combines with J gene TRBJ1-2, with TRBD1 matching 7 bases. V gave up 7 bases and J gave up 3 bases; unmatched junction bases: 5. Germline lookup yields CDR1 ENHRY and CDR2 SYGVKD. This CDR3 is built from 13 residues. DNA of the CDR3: TGTGCCATCACCGGGGGACAGTACTATGGCTACACCTTC. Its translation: CAITGGQYYGYTF.

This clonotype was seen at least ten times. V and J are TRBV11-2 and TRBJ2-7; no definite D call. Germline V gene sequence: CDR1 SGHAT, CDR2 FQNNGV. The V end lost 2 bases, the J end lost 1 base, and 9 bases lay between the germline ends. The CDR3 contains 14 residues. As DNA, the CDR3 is TGTGCCAGCAGCTTATGGGGTACGTCCTACGAGCAGTACTTC. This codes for CASSLWGTSYEQYF.

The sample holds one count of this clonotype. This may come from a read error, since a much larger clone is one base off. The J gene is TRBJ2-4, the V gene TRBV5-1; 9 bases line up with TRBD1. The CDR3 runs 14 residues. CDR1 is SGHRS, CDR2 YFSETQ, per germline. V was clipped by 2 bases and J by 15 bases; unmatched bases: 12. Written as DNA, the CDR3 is TGCGCCAGCAGCTTACGACAGGGGGGGTACGAGCGGTACTTC. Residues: CASSLRQGGYERYF.

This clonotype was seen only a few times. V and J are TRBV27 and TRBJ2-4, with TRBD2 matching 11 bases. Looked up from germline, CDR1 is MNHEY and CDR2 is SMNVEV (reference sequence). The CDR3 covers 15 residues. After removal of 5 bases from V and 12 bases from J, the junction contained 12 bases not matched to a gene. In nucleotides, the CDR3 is TGTGCCAGCAGTCCACGACTAGCGGGAATCTCGAATCAGTACTTC. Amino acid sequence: CASSPRLAGISNQYF.

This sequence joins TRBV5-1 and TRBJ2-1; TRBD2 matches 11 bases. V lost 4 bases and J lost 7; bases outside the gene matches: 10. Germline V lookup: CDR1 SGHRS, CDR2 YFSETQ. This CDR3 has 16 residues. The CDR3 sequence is CASSQKGLAVQNEQFF. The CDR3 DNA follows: TGCGCCAGCAGCCAGAAGGGACTAGCGGTGCAGAATGAGCAGTTCTTC.

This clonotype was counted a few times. The DNA for the CDR3 is TGCAGTGCTAGACAAGAAAGGGAGCAGTTCTTC. Translation gives CSARQEREQFF. This chain uses TRBV20-1 with TRBJ2-1; D is undetermined. V shed 2 bases and J shed 10 bases, with 9 bases lying between them. The CDR3 covers 11 residues. CDR1 DFQATT and CDR2 SNEGSKA come from the germline V gene (reference sequence).

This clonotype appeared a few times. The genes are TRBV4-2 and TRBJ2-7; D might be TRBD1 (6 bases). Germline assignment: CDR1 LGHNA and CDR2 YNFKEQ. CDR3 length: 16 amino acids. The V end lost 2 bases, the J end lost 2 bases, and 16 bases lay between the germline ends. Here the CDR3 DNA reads TGTGCCAGCAGCCAAACTAGTTCGCAGGGGACCTACGAGCAGTACTTC. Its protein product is CASSQTSSQGTYEQYF.

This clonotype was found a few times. The CDR3: CASSSTSGAAENSPLHF. In nucleotides, the CDR3 is TGTGCCAGCAGTTCCACTTCCGGGGCAGCGGAGAATTCACCCCTCCACTTT. This chain uses TRBV27 with TRBJ1-6, with D maybe TRBD1 (5 bases). Germline V lookup: CDR1 MNHEY, CDR2 SMNVEV (reference sequence). Trimming left V 4 bases short and J 7 bases short, with 20 bases between. The CDR3 extends over 17 amino acids.

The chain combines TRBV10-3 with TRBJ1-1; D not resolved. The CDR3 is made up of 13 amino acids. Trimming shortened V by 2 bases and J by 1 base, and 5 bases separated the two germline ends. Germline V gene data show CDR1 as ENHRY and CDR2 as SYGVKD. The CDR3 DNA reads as TGTGCCATCAGTGAGCAGCGGAACACTGAAGCTTTCTTT. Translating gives CAISEQRNTEAFF.

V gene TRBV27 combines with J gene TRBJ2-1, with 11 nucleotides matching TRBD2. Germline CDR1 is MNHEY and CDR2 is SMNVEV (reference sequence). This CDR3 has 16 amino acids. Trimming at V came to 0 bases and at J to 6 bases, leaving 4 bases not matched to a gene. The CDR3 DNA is TGTGCCAGCAGTTTATCACTAGCGGGGGCCCCCAATGAGCAGTTCTTC. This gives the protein CASSLSLAGAPNEQFF.

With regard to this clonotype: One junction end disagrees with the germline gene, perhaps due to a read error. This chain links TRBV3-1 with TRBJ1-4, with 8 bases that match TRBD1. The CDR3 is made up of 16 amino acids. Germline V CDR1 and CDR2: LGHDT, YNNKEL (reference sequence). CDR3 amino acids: CASSQFPGQANEKRFF. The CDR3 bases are TGTGCCAGCAGCCAATTCCCGGGACAGGCTAATGAAAAACGGTTTTTT.

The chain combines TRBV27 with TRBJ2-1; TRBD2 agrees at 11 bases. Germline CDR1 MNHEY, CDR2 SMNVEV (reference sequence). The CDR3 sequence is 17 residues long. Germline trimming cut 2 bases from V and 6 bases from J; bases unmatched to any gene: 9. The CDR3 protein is CASSLGGGLAAVNEQFF. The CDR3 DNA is TGTGCCAGCAGTTTAGGGGGGGGACTAGCGGCAGTCAATGAGCAGTTCTTC.

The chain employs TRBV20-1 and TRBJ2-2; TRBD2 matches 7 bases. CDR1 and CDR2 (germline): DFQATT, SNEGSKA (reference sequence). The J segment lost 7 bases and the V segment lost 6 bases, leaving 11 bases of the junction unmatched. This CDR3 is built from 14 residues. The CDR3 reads CSARLAGVVGELFF. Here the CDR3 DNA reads TGCAGTGCGAGGCTCGCGGGAGTAGTCGGGGAGCTGTTTTTT.

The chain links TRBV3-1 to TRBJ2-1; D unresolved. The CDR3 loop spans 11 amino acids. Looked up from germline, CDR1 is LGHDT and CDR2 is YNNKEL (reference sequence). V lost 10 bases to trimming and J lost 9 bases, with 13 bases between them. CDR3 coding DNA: TGTGCCAACAAAAGCGCGAGTGAGCAGTTCTTC. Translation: CANKSASEQFF.

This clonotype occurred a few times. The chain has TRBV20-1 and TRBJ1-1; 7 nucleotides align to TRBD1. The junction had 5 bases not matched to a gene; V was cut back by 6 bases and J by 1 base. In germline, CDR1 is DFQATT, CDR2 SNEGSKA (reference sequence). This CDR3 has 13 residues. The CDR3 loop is CSADRAGNTEAFF. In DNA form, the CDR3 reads TGCAGTGCCGACAGGGCGGGGAACACTGAAGCTTTCTTT.